This is a list of T cell receptor beta chains from one sample in a study of control samples from healthy donors and cancer patients. This table comes from immunoSEQ multiplex PCR, and its TCRdb copy is limited to in-frame clones, with some not included. The sample includes roughly 69,000 clones, under 85% seen only once; the top ten take approximately 15%. Source material: blood. Receptors were obtained from a man aged 60-69 years in good health. Each CDR3 is given with its conserved first and last residue. A D gene is named only where the DNA matches it firmly. Size is omitted from some rows. Given values are once, few, many or a class for expanded clones.

TRBJ1-4,TRBV9,NA,TRBD1,CASSVGGQTNEKLFF,TGTGCCAGCAGCGTAGGGGGACAGACTAATGAAAAACTGTTTTTT
TRBJ2-1,TRBV4-2,NA,NA,CASSQEKSSYNEQFF,TGTGCCAGCAGCCAAGAGAAATCTTCCTACAATGAGCAGTTCTTC
TRBJ1-4,TRBV27,NA,NA,CASSLLGVGEKLFF,TGTGCCAGCAGTTTATTAGGGGTGGGGGAAAAACTGTTTTTT
TRBJ2-1,TRBV9,NA,NA,CASSVGAGTYNEQFF,TGTGCCAGCAGCGTAGGAGCGGGGACATACAATGAGCAGTTCTTC
TRBJ1-4,TRBV6-1,once,NA,CASSEAGANEKLFF,TGTGCCAGCAGTGAAGCAGGGGCTAATGAAAAACTGTTTTTT
TRBJ2-7,TRBV2,NA,NA,CASSEDRAYEQYF,TGTGCCAGCAGTGAAGACAGAGCCTACGAGCAGTACTTC
TRBJ2-7,TRBV19,NA,TRBD1,CASKGDRASYEQYF,TGTGCCAGTAAAGGGGACAGGGCATCCTACGAGCAGTACTTC
TRBJ2-7,TRBV6-6,NA,NA,CASSYTGEGAGEQYF,TGTGCCAGCAGTTACACCGGGGAGGGGGCAGGCGAGCAGTACTTC
TRBJ2-2,TRBV20-1,once,NA,CSASGRGATGELFF,TGCAGTGCTAGTGGCAGGGGCGCCACCGGGGAGCTGTTTTTT
TRBJ2-1,TRBV5-5,NA,TRBD1,CASSLGQGSYNEQFF,TGTGCCAGCAGCTTGGGACAGGGGTCCTACAATGAGCAGTTCTTC
TRBJ1-5,TRBV7-6,NA,TRBD1,CASSPWDREVGNQPQHF,TGTGCCAGCAGCCCCTGGGACAGGGAAGTAGGCAATCAGCCCCAGCATTTT
TRBJ2-3,TRBV3-1/TRBV3-2,NA,TRBD2,CASSKTSGSFDTQYF,TGTGCCAGCAGCAAGACTAGCGGGAGTTTCGATACGCAGTATTTT
TRBJ2-7,TRBV6-5,NA,NA,CASFGGSYEQYF,TGTGCCAGCTTTGGGGGCTCCTACGAGCAGTACTTC
TRBJ1-5,TRBV4-3,NA,TRBD1,CASSQGRQGSNQPQHF,TGCGCCAGCAGCCAAGGGAGACAGGGGAGCAATCAGCCCCAGCATTTT
TRBJ2-1,TRBV5-6,NA,TRBD2,CASREGTSVLVGEQFF,TGTGCCAGCAGGGAGGGGACTAGCGTATTAGTGGGGGAGCAGTTCTTC
TRBJ2-2,TRBV7-3,NA,TRBD2,CASSLLAGGPDTGELFF,TGTGCCAGCAGCTTACTAGCGGGAGGGCCAGACACCGGGGAGCTGTTTTTT
TRBJ2-7,TRBV27,NA,TRBD2,CASSLGLAGHEQYF,TGTGCCAGCAGTTTAGGGCTAGCGGGCCACGAGCAGTACTTC
TRBJ2-3,TRBV28,NA,TRBD2,CASTWGGTDTQYF,TGTGCCAGCACCTGGGGGGGAACAGATACGCAGTATTTT
TRBJ2-3,TRBV18,NA,NA,CASSPLRGSTDTQYF,TGTGCCAGCTCACCACTAAGGGGGAGCACAGATACGCAGTATTTT
TRBJ2-2,TRBV24-1,NA,NA,CATSEGFGTGELFF,TGTGCCACCAGTGAAGGTTTTGGCACCGGGGAGCTGTTTTTT